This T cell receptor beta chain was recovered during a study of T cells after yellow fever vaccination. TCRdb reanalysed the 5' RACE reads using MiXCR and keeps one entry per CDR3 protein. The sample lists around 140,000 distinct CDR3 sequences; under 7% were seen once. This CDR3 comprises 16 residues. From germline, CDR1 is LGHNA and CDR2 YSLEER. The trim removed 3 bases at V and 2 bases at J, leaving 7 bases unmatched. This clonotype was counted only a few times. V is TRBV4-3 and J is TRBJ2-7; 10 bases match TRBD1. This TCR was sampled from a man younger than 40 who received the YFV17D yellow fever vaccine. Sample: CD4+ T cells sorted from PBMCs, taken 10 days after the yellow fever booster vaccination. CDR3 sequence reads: CASSQSGQGVAYEQYF. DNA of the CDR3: TGCGCCAGCAGCCAGAGTGGACAGGGGGTGGCCTACGAGCAGTACTTC.